The next 22 T cell receptor beta chains were all read from a single sample in a study of T cells in Graves' hyperthyroidism and ophthalmopathy. TCR beta CDR3 sequences were amplified from RNA transcripts. The HTBI primer set was used in a first-round RT-PCR of the TCR CDR3. Using its own MiXCR run on the multiplex PCR reads, TCRdb lists one record per CDR3 protein. This table has 700,000 to 950,000 distinct CDR3 sequences, just over 35% appearing once. Sequenced material: blood. Every receptor here comes from a woman aged 40 to 49 with Graves' hyperthyroidism.

The chain couples TRBV6-5 to TRBJ1-1; D remains ambiguous. Germline CDR1 is MNHEY and CDR2 is SVGAGI. CDR3 length: 13 residues. The V end lost 8 bases, the J end lost 4 bases, and 14 bases lay between the germline ends. The CDR3 here is CASCSLAATEAFF. The CDR3 bases are TGTGCCAGCTGTTCCCTCGCGGCCACTGAAGCTTTCTTT.

This clonotype was recorded at least ten times. This chain uses TRBV7-2 with TRBJ1-1; 7 bases are shared with TRBD1. V lost 0 bases, J lost 1 base, and 5 bases stayed unmatched. This CDR3 comprises 16 residues. Germline values: CDR1 SGHTA, CDR2 FQGNSA. CDR3 coding DNA: TGTGCCAGCAGCTTAGCGCAGACAGGGCAGAACACTGAAGCTTTCTTT. Protein sequence: CASSLAQTGQNTEAFF.

This clonotype has more than one count but fewer than ten. The CDR3 sequence is CASSYGAGGNFYEQYF. The CDR3 bases are TGTGCCAGCAGTTACGGAGCGGGAGGAAACTTTTACGAGCAGTACTTC. The rearrangement links TRBV7-9 to TRBJ2-7, with TRBD2 matching 9 bases. CDR1 and CDR2 from the germline V gene are SEHNR and FQNEAQ (reference sequence). V lost 6 bases to trimming and J lost 4 bases; unmatched junction nucleotides: 13. The CDR3 runs 16 residues.

The chain joins TRBV5-8 to TRBJ2-7, with a possible D match to TRBD1 (7 bases). This CDR3 region has 14 residues. Trimming took off 7 bases at V and 0 bases at J, with 14 bases between the two ends. The germline V gene has CDR1 SGHTS and CDR2 YDEGEE. DNA of the CDR3: TGTGCCAGCGGCGACAGGGACTCCTCCTACGAGCAGTACTTC. This encodes CASGDRDSSYEQYF. Variable domain in full (rest from reference TRBV5-8 and TRBJ2-7): EAGVTQSPTHLIKTRGQQATLRCSPISGHTSVYWYQQALGLGLQFLLWYDEGEERNRGNFPPRFSGRQFPNYSSELNVNALELEDSALYLCASGDRDSSYEQYFGPGTRLTVT.

The rearrangement joins TRBV11-1 to TRBJ1-5; 7 bases line up with TRBD1. CDR3 size: 17 residues. V gave up 5 bases and J gave up 7 bases; unmatched junction bases: 17. CDR1 is SGHAT and CDR2 is FQDESV in the germline V gene (reference sequence). The CDR3 loop is CASSPNPNPGQFQPQHF. CDR3 bases: TGTGCCAGCAGCCCCAACCCAAATCCGGGACAGTTCCAGCCCCAGCATTTT.

This clonotype was counted many times. J is TRBJ1-1 and V is TRBV19; D gene unclear. The CDR3 loop spans 13 amino acids. Germline V gives CDR1 LNHDA, CDR2 SQIVND (reference sequence). The V end lost 5 bases, the J end lost 2 bases, and 9 bases lay between the germline ends. In DNA form, the CDR3 reads TGTGCCAGTAGTTCCAGGACCAACACTGAAGCTTTCTTT. Translation gives CASSSRTNTEAFF.

This clonotype was picked up a small number of times. The rearrangement links TRBV30 to TRBJ2-7; no clear D. Trimming took 2 bases from V and 7 from J, leaving 6 bases between them. Germline CDR1 is GTSNPN and CDR2 is SVGIG (reference sequence). This CDR3 is built from 10 residues. In nucleotides, the CDR3 is TGTGCCTGGAGTCGGAAAGAGCAGTACTTC. It encodes CAWSRKEQYF.

V gene TRBV4-2 combines with J gene TRBJ2-7; weak D call: TRBD2 (6 bases). Germline CDR1 and CDR2: LGHNA and YNFKEQ. CDR3 length: 16 amino acids. V lost 4 bases, J lost 2 bases, and 18 bases lay in between. CDR3 in amino acids: CASSPRAGGQAYEQYF. CDR3 bases: TGTGCCAGCAGCCCCCGGGCCGGGGGTCAAGCCTACGAGCAGTACTTC.

The CDR3: CATSSVGGPVQGAHYGYTF. CDR3 sequence (DNA): TGTGCCACCAGCAGCGTCGGGGGGCCCGTACAGGGCGCCCACTATGGCTACACCTTC. The chain couples TRBV15 to TRBJ1-2; possible D gene TRBD1, 6 bases. The CDR3 totals 19 residues. V was pared by 3 bases and J by 3 bases, with 26 bases between. CDR1 and CDR2 from the germline V gene are LNHNV and YYDKDF (reference sequence).

The rearrangement uses TRBV2 and TRBJ2-2, with 10 bases matching TRBD2. Germline CDR1 reads SNHLY; CDR2 reads FYNNEI. J lost 0 bases, V lost 6 bases, and 7 bases had no gene match. The CDR3 spans 17 residues. The CDR3 DNA is TGTGCCAGCAGACTAGCGGGGTCCCCGGCGAACACCGGGGAGCTGTTTTTT. Translated: CASRLAGSPANTGELFF.

The sample holds many counts of this clonotype. This chain links TRBV6-5 with TRBJ1-2, with TRBD1 as a possible D gene (5 bases). Germline CDR1 MNHEY, CDR2 SVGAGI. The CDR3 contains 13 residues. V shed 2 bases and J shed 8 bases, with 12 bases lying between them. The CDR3 loop is CASSYADSSGYTF. The CDR3 DNA sequence: TGTGCCAGCAGTTACGCAGACAGTTCCGGCTACACCTTC.

This clonotype has at least ten counts. The CDR3 loop reads CASSPSFSEKLFF. DNA of the CDR3: TGTGCCAGCAGCCCATCCTTTTCTGAAAAACTGTTTTTT. This rearrangement joins TRBV7-6 to TRBJ1-4; D remains ambiguous. CDR3 length equals 13 residues. V gave up 5 bases and J gave up 7 bases, with 11 bases separating them. CDR1 is SGHVS and CDR2 is FNYEAQ in the germline V gene.

In DNA, the CDR3 is TGTGCCAGCAGCTTCGTGACAGGGGGATCTTATAATTCACCCCTCCACTTT. It translates to CASSFVTGGSYNSPLHF. The chain employs TRBV5-6 and TRBJ1-6, with 9 bases fitting TRBD1. The CDR3 runs 17 residues. Germline-derived CDR1 and CDR2 are SGHDT and YYEEEE. Trimming cost V 2 bases and J 4 bases; bases outside gene matches: 7.

The V call is TRBV7-2, the J call TRBJ1-6; TRBD1 agrees at 9 bases. Germline CDR1 SGHTA, CDR2 FQGNSA. V dropped 5 bases and J dropped 7; count of bases not matched to a gene: 6. The CDR3 totals 15 residues. Here the CDR3 DNA reads TGTGCCAGCAGCCCGGACAGGGGTTCAAATTCACCCCTCCACTTT. This gives the protein CASSPDRGSNSPLHF.

This clonotype was counted ten times or more. The genes are TRBV29-1 and TRBJ1-2; 7 bases line up with TRBD1. After removal of 7 bases from V and 2 bases from J, the junction contained 7 bases not matched to a gene. The CDR3 totals 13 residues. Germline V gene sequence: CDR1 SQVTM, CDR2 ANQGSEA. The CDR3 DNA follows: TGCAGCGCTTGGACAGGAGACAACTATGGCTACACCTTC. It codes for CSAWTGDNYGYTF.

The genes are TRBV7-8 and TRBJ2-7; D gene uncertain. The CDR3 sequence is 13 residues long. V lost 8 bases and J 3 bases, leaving 14 bases between the germline ends. The germline CDR1 and CDR2 sequences are SGHVS and FQNEAQ. CDR3 DNA: TGTGCCAGCGGGATAGGTGGCAGCTACGAGCAGTACTTC. Residues: CASGIGGSYEQYF.

To note about this clonotype: A much larger clone sits a single nucleotide away, making a read error possible. This chain connects TRBV19 to TRBJ1-2; 10 nucleotides agree with TRBD1. Germline V gene lookup returns CDR1 LNHDA and CDR2 SQIVND (reference sequence). J gave up 7 bases and V 5 bases, and 10 bases lay outside the gene matches. The length of the CDR3 is 15 residues. The CDR3 coding sequence is TGTGCCAGTAGTGATCCGGGACAGGGGCGTGGTGGCTACACCTTC. This gives the protein CASSDPGQGRGGYTF.

This clonotype was seen only a few times. This CDR3 is CASSIDLGGTGNTEAFF. Written as DNA, the CDR3 is TGTGCCAGTAGTATAGATTTAGGGGGGACGGGGAACACTGAAGCTTTCTTT. This sequence joins TRBV19 and TRBJ1-1, with D possibly matching TRBD1 (6 bases). The germline V and J ends were trimmed by 0 bases and 1 base, with 15 bases remaining between them. This CDR3 has 17 amino acids. From germline, CDR1 is LNHDA and CDR2 SQIVND (reference sequence).

About this clonotype itself: A much larger clone lies a single base off, so this may be a read error. A read error is likely, as this CDR3 ends without the conserved phenylalanine or tryptophan. This chain links TRBV19 with TRBJ1-6; D is perhaps TRBD1 (5 bases). CDR3 length: 15 amino acids. Trimming cost V 7 bases and J 3 bases, with 13 bases left between them. Germline lookup yields CDR1 LNHDA and CDR2 SQIVND (reference sequence). The CDR3 is CASTYPDSYNSPLHL. CDR3 bases: TGTGCCAGTACTTATCCCGACAGCTATAATTCACCCCTCCACCTT.

The chain joins TRBV29-1 to TRBJ1-1; TRBD1 matches 11 bases. V was pared by 4 bases and J by 5 bases, with 9 bases of the junction left unmatched. The CDR3 is 15 amino acids. Per the germline V gene, CDR1 is SQVTM and CDR2 is ANQGSEA. The CDR3 DNA reads TGCAGCGTTGCTGACACCGGGACAGGGGGAACTGAAGCTTTCTTT. Translated: CSVADTGTGGTEAFF.

This clonotype was recorded many times. CDR3 bases: TGTGCCAGCAGCTTGACAGGGGGGGTGAACACTGAAGCTTTCTTT. Protein product: CASSLTGGVNTEAFF. The chain recombines TRBV7-9 with TRBJ1-1, with TRBD1 matching over 9 bases. Per the germline V gene, CDR1 is SEHNR and CDR2 is FQNEAQ (reference sequence). The V and J ends lost 3 bases and 0 bases, in that order; junction bases with no gene match: 2. The CDR3 is 15 amino acids.

The table lists this clonotype with many counts. The rearrangement uses TRBV10-3 and TRBJ2-5, with D possibly being TRBD1 (8 bases). Germline V CDR1 and CDR2: ENHRY, SYGVKD. The CDR3 length is 19 residues. Trimming cost V 2 bases and J 3 bases, with 25 bases left between them. CDR3 DNA sequence: TGTGCCATCAGTGAGAAAGTGGACAGGGACGGGGGGCCAAAAGAGACCCAGTACTTC. Its protein product is CAISEKVDRDGGPKETQYF.